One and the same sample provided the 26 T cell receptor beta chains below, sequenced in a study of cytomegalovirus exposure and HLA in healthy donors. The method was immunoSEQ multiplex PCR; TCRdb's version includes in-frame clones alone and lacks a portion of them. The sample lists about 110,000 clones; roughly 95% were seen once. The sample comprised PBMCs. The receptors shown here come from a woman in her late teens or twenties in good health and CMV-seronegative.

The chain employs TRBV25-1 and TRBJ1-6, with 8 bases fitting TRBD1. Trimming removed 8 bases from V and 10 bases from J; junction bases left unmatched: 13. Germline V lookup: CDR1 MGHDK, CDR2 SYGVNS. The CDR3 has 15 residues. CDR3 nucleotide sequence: TGTGCCAGCGTGGGTTCCAGGGGGCCGGACTCACCCCTCCACTTT. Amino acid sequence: CASVGSRGPDSPLHF.

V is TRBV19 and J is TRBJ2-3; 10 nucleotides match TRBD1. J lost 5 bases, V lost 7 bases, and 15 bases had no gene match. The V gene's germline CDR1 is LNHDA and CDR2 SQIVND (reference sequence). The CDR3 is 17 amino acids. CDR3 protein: CASTSYGQGEIGDTQYF. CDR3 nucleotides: TGTGCCAGTACCTCCTACGGACAGGGGGAGATTGGAGATACGCAGTATTTT. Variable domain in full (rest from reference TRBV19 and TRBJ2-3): DGGITQSPKYLFRKEGQNVTLSCEQNLNHDAMYWYRQDPGQGLRLIYYSQIVNDFQKGDIAEGYSVSREKKESFPLTVTSAQKNPTAFYLCASTSYGQGEIGDTQYFGPGTRLTVL.

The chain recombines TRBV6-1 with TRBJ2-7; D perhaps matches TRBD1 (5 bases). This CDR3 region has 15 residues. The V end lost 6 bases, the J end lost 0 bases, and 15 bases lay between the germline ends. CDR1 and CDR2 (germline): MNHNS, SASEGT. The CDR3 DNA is TGTGCCAGCAGCCCGCTAATGCAGGGCTCCTACGAGCAGTACTTC. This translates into CASSPLMQGSYEQYF.

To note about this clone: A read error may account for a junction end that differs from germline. CDR3 sequence: CASTPGGTAKYGYTF. The CDR3, as DNA: TGTGCCAGCACTCCAGGGGGGACAGCTAAGTATGGCTACACCTTC. The J gene is TRBJ1-2, the V gene TRBV2, with 7 positions matching TRBD1. Germline V gene lookup returns CDR1 SNHLY and CDR2 FYNNEI. The CDR3 length is 15 residues.

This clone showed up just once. The CDR3 spells CASSSGTGVEQYF. CDR3 coding DNA: TGTGCCAGCAGTTCCGGGACAGGGGTCGAGCAGTACTTC. V and J are TRBV27 and TRBJ2-7; 10 nucleotides line up with TRBD1. The CDR3 is made up of 13 amino acids. Trimming cost V 4 bases and J 6 bases; bases outside gene matches: 3. Germline V CDR1 and CDR2: MNHEY, SMNVEV (reference sequence).

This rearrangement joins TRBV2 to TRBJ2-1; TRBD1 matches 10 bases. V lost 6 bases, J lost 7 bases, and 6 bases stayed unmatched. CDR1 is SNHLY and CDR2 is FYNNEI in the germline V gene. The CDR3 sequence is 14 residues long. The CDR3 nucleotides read TGTGCCAGCAGAGACAGGGGGCCTAGGAATGAGCAGTTCTTC. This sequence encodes CASRDRGPRNEQFF. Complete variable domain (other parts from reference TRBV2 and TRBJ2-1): EPEVTQTPSHQVTQMGQEVILRCVPISNHLYFYWYRQILGQKVEFLVSFYNNEISEKSEIFDDQFSVERPDGSNFTLKIRSTKLEDSAMYFCASRDRGPRNEQFFGPGTRLTVL.

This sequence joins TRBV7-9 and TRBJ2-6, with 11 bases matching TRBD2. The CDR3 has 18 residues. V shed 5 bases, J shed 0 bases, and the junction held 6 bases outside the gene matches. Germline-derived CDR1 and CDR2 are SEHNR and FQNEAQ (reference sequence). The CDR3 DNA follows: TGTGCCAGCAGCGCCCCGACTAGCGGGGACTCTGGGGCCAACGTCCTGACTTTC. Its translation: CASSAPTSGDSGANVLTF.

CDR3 protein: CASSDSAGVNSPLHF. DNA of the CDR3: TGCGCCAGCAGTGATTCGGCAGGGGTTAATTCACCCCTCCACTTT. This chain joins TRBV5-1 and TRBJ1-6; a weak D match, TRBD1 (6 bases). The CDR3 is 15 amino acids. The germline V and J ends were trimmed by 5 bases and 6 bases, with 15 bases remaining between them. Germline assignment: CDR1 SGHRS and CDR2 YFSETQ.

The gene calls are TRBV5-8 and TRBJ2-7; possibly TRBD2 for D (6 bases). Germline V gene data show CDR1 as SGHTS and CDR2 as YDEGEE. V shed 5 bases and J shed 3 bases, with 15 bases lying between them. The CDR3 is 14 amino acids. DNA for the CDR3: TGTGCCAGCAGTCCCTGGGGGGTCATCTACGAGCAGTACTTC. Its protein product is CASSPWGVIYEQYF.

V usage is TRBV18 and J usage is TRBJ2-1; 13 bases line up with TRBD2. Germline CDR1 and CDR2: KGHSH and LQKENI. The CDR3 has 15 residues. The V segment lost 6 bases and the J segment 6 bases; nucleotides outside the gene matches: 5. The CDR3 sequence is CASSLTSGGANEQFF. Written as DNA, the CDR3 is TGTGCCAGCTCCCTAACTAGCGGGGGGGCCAATGAGCAGTTCTTC.

The CDR3 DNA follows: TGCGCCAGCAGTGGTCCTAGCGGGGGGGTGGCCTACGAGCAGTACTTC. Translating it yields CASSGPSGGVAYEQYF. The chain has TRBV10-2 and TRBJ2-7; TRBD2 matches at 12 bases. V was pared by 4 bases and J by 2 bases, with 6 bases of the junction left unmatched. The CDR3 is made up of 16 amino acids. Germline V lookup: CDR1 WSHSY, CDR2 SAAADI.

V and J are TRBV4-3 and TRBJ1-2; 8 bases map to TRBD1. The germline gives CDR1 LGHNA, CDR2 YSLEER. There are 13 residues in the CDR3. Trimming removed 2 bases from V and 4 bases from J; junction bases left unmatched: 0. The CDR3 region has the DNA TGCGCCAGCAGCCAAACAGGGGGCTATGGCTACACCTTC. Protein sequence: CASSQTGGYGYTF.

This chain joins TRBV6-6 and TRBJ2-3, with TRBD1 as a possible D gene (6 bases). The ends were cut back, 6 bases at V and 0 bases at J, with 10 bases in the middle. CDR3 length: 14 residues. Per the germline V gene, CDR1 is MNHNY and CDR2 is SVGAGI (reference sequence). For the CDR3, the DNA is TGTGCCAGCAGACGGACAGAAAGCACAGATACGCAGTATTTT. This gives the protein CASRRTESTDTQYF.

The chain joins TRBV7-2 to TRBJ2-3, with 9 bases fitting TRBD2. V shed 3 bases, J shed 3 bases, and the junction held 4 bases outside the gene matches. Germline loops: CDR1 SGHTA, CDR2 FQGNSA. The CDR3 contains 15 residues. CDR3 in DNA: TGTGCCAGCAGCTTGCGGGGGGGCGTTACAGATACGCAGTATTTT. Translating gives CASSLRGGVTDTQYF.

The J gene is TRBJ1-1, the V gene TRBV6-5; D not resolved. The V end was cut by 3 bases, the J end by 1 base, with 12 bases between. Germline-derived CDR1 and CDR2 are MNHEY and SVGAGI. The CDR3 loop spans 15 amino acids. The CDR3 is CASSYSSGRNTEAFF. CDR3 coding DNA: TGTGCCAGCAGTTATTCATCAGGCAGGAACACTGAAGCTTTCTTT.

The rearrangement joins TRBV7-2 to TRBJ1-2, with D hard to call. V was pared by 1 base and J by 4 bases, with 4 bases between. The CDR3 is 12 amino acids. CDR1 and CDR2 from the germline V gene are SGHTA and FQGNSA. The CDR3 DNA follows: TGTGCCAGCAGCTTAGAACTCTATGGCTACACCTTC. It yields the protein CASSLELYGYTF.

This CDR3 reads CASSLTSGGAGETQYF. In DNA, the CDR3 is TGTGCCAGCAGCCTGACTAGCGGGGGGGCCGGAGAGACCCAGTACTTC. The chain combines TRBV7-3 with TRBJ2-5; 14 nucleotides agree with TRBD2. Germline values: CDR1 SGHTA, CDR2 FQGTGA. The CDR3 has 16 residues. V was pared by 5 bases and J by 4 bases, with 6 bases of the junction left unmatched.

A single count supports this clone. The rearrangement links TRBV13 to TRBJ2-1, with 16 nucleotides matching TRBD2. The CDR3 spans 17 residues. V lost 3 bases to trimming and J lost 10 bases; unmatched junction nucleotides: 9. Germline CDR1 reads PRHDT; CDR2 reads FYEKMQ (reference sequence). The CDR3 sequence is CASSLLGLAGGPSEQFF. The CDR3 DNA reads TGTGCCAGCAGCTTGTTGGGACTAGCGGGGGGGCCCAGCGAGCAGTTCTTC.

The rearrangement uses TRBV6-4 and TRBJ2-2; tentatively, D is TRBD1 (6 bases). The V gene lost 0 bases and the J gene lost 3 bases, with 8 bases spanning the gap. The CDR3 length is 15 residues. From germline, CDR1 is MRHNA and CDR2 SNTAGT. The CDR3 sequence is CASSDSAGDTGELFF. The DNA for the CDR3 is TGTGCCAGCAGTGACTCGGCAGGGGACACCGGGGAGCTGTTTTTT.

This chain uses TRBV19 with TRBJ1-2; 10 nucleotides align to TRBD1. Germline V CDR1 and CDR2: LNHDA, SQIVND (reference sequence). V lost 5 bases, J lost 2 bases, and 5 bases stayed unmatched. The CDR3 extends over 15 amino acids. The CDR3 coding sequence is TGTGCCAGTAGTGTCGACAGGGGGCGGAACTATGGCTACACCTTC. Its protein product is CASSVDRGRNYGYTF. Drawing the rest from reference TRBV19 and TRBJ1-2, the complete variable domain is DGGITQSPKYLFRKEGQNVTLSCEQNLNHDAMYWYRQDPGQGLRLIYYSQIVNDFQKGDIAEGYSVSREKKESFPLTVTSAQKNPTAFYLCASSVDRGRNYGYTFGSGTRLTVV.

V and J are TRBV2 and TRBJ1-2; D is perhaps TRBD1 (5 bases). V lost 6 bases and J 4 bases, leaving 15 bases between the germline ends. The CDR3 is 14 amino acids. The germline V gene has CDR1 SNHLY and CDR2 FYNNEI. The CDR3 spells CASSLGGEVYGYTF. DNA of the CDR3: TGTGCCAGCAGCCTCGGGGGGGAAGTCTATGGCTACACCTTC.

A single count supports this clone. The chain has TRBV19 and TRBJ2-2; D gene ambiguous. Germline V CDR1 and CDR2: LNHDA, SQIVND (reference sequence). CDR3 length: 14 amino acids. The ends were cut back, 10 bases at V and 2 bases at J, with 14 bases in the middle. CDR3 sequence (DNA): TGTGCCACCAGGCCAGGTTTTAACACCGGGGAGCTGTTTTTT. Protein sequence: CATRPGFNTGELFF.

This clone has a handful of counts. The CDR3: CASKQRNSPLHF. Here the CDR3 DNA reads TGTGCCAGCAAACAGCGGAATTCACCCCTCCACTTT. The chain combines TRBV25-1 with TRBJ1-6; D not certain. This CDR3 comprises 12 residues. V dropped 7 bases and J dropped 7 bases, with 8 bases sitting between them. Germline CDR1 is MGHDK and CDR2 is SYGVNS.

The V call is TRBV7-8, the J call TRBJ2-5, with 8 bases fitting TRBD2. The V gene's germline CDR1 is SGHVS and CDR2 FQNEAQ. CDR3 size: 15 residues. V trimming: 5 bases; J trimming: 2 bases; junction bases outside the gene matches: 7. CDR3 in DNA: TGTGCCAGCAGCCAAGGCGCGGGAGGTCAAGAGACCCAGTACTTC. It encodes CASSQGAGGQETQYF.

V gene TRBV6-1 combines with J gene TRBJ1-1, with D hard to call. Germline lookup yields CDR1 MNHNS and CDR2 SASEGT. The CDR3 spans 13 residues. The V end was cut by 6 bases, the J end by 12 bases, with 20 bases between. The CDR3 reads CASSQSGGVKTFF. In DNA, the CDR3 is TGTGCCAGCAGCCAAAGTGGCGGGGTAAAGACTTTCTTT.

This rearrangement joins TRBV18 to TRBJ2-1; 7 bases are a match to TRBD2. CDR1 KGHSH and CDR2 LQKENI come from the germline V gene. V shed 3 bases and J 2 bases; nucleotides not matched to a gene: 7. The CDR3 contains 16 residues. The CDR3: CASSPGLAVTYNEQFF. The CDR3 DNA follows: TGTGCCAGCTCACCTGGGCTAGCGGTTACCTACAATGAGCAGTTCTTC.